This is a list of T cell receptor beta chains from one sample in a study of blood T cells in healthy people across ages. MiXCR, run by TCRdb on the 5' RACE reads, gives a single entry per CDR3 protein. The table has about 1.8 million distinct CDR3 sequences, roughly 50% seen once. The sequenced sample was blood. These receptors were taken from a woman aged 40 to 50 in good health. Each CDR3 is given with its conserved first and last residue. Fields, in order: J gene, V gene, clone size, D gene, CDR3 length, CDR3 DNA, CDR3 protein. A D gene is named only where the DNA matches it firmly. Part of the rows lack a size; the others show once, few, many or a class for expanded clones.

TRBJ2-5 TRBV4-3 . . 17 TGCGCCAGCAGCCAAGGGTTAAATGGGGAAAACCAAGAGACCCAGTACTTC CASSQGLNGENQETQYF
TRBJ1-4 TRBV4-3 . TRBD1 15 TGCGCCAGCAGCCAACAACAGGGGTTTGGTGAAAAACTGTTTTTT CASSQQQGFGEKLFF
TRBJ1-2 TRBV20-1 . . 14 TGCAGTGCTACTTTTAGGACCGGGCTATGTGGCTACACCTTC CSATFRTGLCGYTF
TRBJ1-4 TRBV12-3/TRBV12-4 few . 15 TGTGCCAGCAGACCCCCGACAGGACCCCCGGGAAAACTGTTTTTT CASRPPTGPPGKLFF
TRBJ1-2 TRBV14 few TRBD1 15 TGTGCCAGCAGCCAACTGGGACAGGGATACTATGGCTACACCTTC CASSQLGQGYYGYTF
TRBJ1-6 TRBV4-3 . . 16 TGCGCCAGCAGCCAGGCGGACAGAAGCTATAATTCACCCCTCCACTTT CASSQADRSYNSPLHF
TRBJ2-1 TRBV4-1 few . 16 TGCGCCAGCAGCCAAGTTGAGGCTATGACCTACAATGAGCAGTTCTTC CASSQVEAMTYNEQFF
TRBJ2-1 TRBV28 few . 16 TGTGCCAGCAGTCCCATGGGGGGAGAAGCTTACAATGAGCAGTTCTTC CASSPMGGEAYNEQFF
TRBJ2-3 TRBV7-2 few TRBD2 15 TGTGCCAGCAGCTTTGGACCGGGGGGTACAGATACGCAGTATTTT CASSFGPGGTDTQYF
TRBJ1-2 TRBV24-1 . . 14 TGTGCCACCAGGGGGACCCAGGAAAAGTATGGCTACACCTTC CATRGTQEKYGYTF
TRBJ2-7 TRBV6-5 few . 14 TGTGCCAGCAGTTACAGGGGCCCCGGGGACGAGCAGTACTTC CASSYRGPGDEQYF
TRBJ1-1 TRBV7-9 few . 18 TGTGCCAGCAGCCTAACCCAGCAAAACACCGCCGCAAACACTGAAGCTTTCTTT CASSLTQQNTAANTEAFF
TRBJ2-7 TRBV6-2/TRBV6-3 . . 15 TGTGCCAGCAGTTACGGGCGGGGCGGCTCCTACGAGCAGTACTTC CASSYGRGGSYEQYF
TRBJ1-1 TRBV20-1 . TRBD1 13 TGCAGTGCTCGCGGACAGGGGGGCACTGAAGCTTTCTTT CSARGQGGTEAFF
TRBJ2-1 TRBV5-1 few TRBD1 16 TGCGCCAGCAGCGGGGGGGGACAGGGGGACTACAATGAGCAGTTCTTC CASSGGGQGDYNEQFF
TRBJ2-7 TRBV29-1 . TRBD1 17 TGCAGCGTTGAAGCCCCCGACAGGGCCCAAACTTCCTACGAGCAGTACTTC CSVEAPDRAQTSYEQYF
TRBJ1-5 TRBV12-3/TRBV12-4 . . 16 TGTACCAGCAGTTCCATGGGACGGGTTAGCGATCAGCCCCAGCATTTT CTSSSMGRVSDQPQHF
TRBJ1-5 TRBV29-1 . . 14 TGCAGCGTCGTTTCGGGGTCGGACAATCAGCCCCAGCATTTT CSVVSGSDNQPQHF
TRBJ2-4 TRBV20-1 few . 14 TGCAGTGCTAATGGGCTTATAGCCAAAAACATTCAGTACTTC CSANGLIAKNIQYF
TRBJ1-4 TRBV7-9 many . 17 TGTGCCAGCAGCTCTGGGGGGGCAGCGTTCTCAAATGAAAAACTGTTTTTT CASSSGGAAFSNEKLFF
TRBJ1-2 TRBV4-1 few TRBD1 17 TGCGCCAGCAGCCCTACCTCGCAGGACAGGGGTGTATATGGCTACACCTTC CASSPTSQDRGVYGYTF
TRBJ2-1 TRBV7-8 few TRBD2 15 TGTGCCAGCAGCACCCCGGGACTAGAGAACAATGAGCAGTTCTTC CASSTPGLENNEQFF
TRBJ2-1 TRBV24-1 . TRBD2 10 TGTGCCATTCACGGGGGGAAGCAGTTCTTC CAIHGGKQFF
TRBJ1-1 TRBV12-3/TRBV12-4 . TRBD1 13 TGTGCCAGCAGTCAGAGACAGGGCTCTGAAGCTTTCTTT CASSQRQGSEAFF
TRBJ2-1 TRBV29-1 . . 13 TGCAGCGTTACTAGTCCCATAAACAATGAGCAGTTCTTC CSVTSPINNEQFF
TRBJ1-1 TRBV7-8 . . 12 TGTGCCAGCACTCACACGAGCACTGAAGCTTTCTTT CASTHTSTEAFF
TRBJ1-5 TRBV7-2 . . 16 TGTGCCAGCAGCTTAGAGGCGGGTCTTAGAAATCAGCCCCAGCATTTT CASSLEAGLRNQPQHF
TRBJ2-7 TRBV6-2/TRBV6-3 few TRBD1 15 TGTGCCAGCAGTCACCCCGGGACAGGGCGCTACGAGCAGTACTTC CASSHPGTGRYEQYF
TRBJ1-5 TRBV7-2 . . 16 TGTGCCAGCAGCTTAGTCCCCAGGGAGGAGGGTCAGCCCCAGCATTTT CASSLVPREEGQPQHF
TRBJ1-2 TRBV29-1 . . 13 TGCAGCGTTGGCGTCTCAGGGAACTATGGCTACACCTTC CSVGVSGNYGYTF
TRBJ2-4 TRBV3-1 . . 17 TGTGCCAGCAGCCCGAGAGGGGGTAAGGGGGCCAAAAACATTCAGTACTTC CASSPRGGKGAKNIQYF
TRBJ1-4 TRBV4-2 . . 16 TGTGCCAGCAGCCAAGTAAAGGGAACAACTAATGAAAAACTGTTTTTT CASSQVKGTTNEKLFF
TRBJ2-7 TRBV7-9 . . 14 TGTGCCAGCAGCCCACGGGCGGCGGGCTACGAGCAGTACTTC CASSPRAAGYEQYF
TRBJ2-7 TRBV5-8 . . 12 TGTGCCAGCAGCTTCCGGGCCCCCAAGCAGTACTTC CASSFRAPKQYF
TRBJ1-4 TRBV14 few . 14 TGTGCCAGCAGCCACCTGAGGGGGTTTGGAAAACTGTTTTTT CASSHLRGFGKLFF
TRBJ1-5 TRBV20-1 few . 13 TGCAGTGCTCAAGAGGGCTCCAATCAGCCCCAGCATTTT CSAQEGSNQPQHF
TRBJ2-7 TRBV10-3 . TRBD1 14 TGTGCCATCAGTTCCGGGACAGGGGGCTACGAGCAGTACTTC CAISSGTGGYEQYF
TRBJ1-2 TRBV7-9 . TRBD1 16 TGTGCCAGCAGCCGCAAAGACAGGGGGCGGGGGCTCGGCTACACCTTC CASSRKDRGRGLGYTF
TRBJ1-2 TRBV6-2/TRBV6-3 . TRBD1 11 TGTGCCAGCAGTTACAGGGGGCACGACACCTTC CASSYRGHDTF
TRBJ1-5 TRBV20-1 few TRBD1 17 TGCAGTGCTATACGGGACAGCGAACCGTATAGCAATCAGCCCCAGCATTTT CSAIRDSEPYSNQPQHF
TRBJ2-4 TRBV20-1 few TRBD1 16 TGCAGTGCTAGAGGCGCCGCAGGGGGACAGCTAAACATTCAGTACTTC CSARGAAGGQLNIQYF
TRBJ2-5 TRBV7-2 . TRBD2 14 TGTGCCAGCAGCTCGGGACTACCACCGGAGACCCAGTACTTC CASSSGLPPETQYF
TRBJ2-1 TRBV7-3 . TRBD2 16 TGTGCCAGCAGCTTATCGGGACTAGTGAGTTCCAATGAGCAGTTCTTC CASSLSGLVSSNEQFF
TRBJ1-4 TRBV4-2 few . 13 TGTGCCAGCAGTGTGACGGTTAATGAAAAACTGTTTTTT CASSVTVNEKLFF
TRBJ1-5 TRBV20-1 . TRBD1 14 TGCAGTGCAGACAGGGGGTATTCTCATCAGCCCCAGCATTTT CSADRGYSHQPQHF
TRBJ2-7 TRBV28 few TRBD2 15 TGTGCCAGCAGTTTATCCAGCGGGGGAGACTACGAGCAGTACTTC CASSLSSGGDYEQYF
TRBJ1-1 TRBV29-1 . TRBD1 16 TGCAGCGTCAGAGACAGGGGGATGTCAGTGGGCACTGAAGCTTTCTTT CSVRDRGMSVGTEAFF